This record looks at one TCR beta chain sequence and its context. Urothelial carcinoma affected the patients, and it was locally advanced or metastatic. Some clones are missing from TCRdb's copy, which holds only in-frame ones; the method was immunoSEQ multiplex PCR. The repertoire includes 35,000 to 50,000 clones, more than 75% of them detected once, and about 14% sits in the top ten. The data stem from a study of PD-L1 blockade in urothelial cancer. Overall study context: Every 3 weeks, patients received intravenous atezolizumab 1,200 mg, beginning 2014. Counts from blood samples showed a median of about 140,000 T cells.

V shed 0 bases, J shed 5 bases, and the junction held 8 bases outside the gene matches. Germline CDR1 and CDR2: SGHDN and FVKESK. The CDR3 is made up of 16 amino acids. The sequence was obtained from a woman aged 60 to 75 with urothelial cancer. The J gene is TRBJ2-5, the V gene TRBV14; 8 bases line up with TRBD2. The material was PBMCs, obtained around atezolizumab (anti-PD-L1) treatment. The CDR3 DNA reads TGTGCCAGCAGCCAAGATATTAGCGGGAATCGGGAGACCCAGTACTTC. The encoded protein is CASSQDISGNRETQYF.